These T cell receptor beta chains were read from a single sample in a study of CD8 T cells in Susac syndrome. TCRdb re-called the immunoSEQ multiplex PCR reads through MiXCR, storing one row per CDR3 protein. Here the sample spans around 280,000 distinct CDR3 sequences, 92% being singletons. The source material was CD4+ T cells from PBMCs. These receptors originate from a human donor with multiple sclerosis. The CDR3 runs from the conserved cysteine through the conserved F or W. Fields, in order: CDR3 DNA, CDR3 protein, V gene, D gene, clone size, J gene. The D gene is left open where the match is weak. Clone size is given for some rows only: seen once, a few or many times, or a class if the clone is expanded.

DNA: TGCGCCAGCAGCTCGGCGGCGGCTAATGAAAAACTGTTTTTT; CDR3: CASSSAAANEKLFF; V: TRBV5-1; D: -; size: -; J: TRBJ1-4
DNA: TGTGCCAGCAGCTTCGACAGGGAACGATCACCCCTCCACTTT; CDR3: CASSFDRERSPLHF; V: TRBV5-6; D: TRBD1; size: -; J: TRBJ1-6
DNA: TGTGCCAGCTCACCGCAGGACAGGGGGCGAATTCGGTCCCCGGGAGGGCTCTACGAGCAGTACTTC; CDR3: CASSPQDRGRIRSPGGLYEQYF; V: TRBV18; D: TRBD1; size: -; J: TRBJ2-7
DNA: TGTGCCAGCAGTTTAGATCAGTATGTCACCGGGGAGCTGTTTTTT; CDR3: CASSLDQYVTGELFF; V: TRBV12-3/TRBV12-4; D: -; size: -; J: TRBJ2-2
DNA: TGTGCCAGCAATGTACAGGGGGCCGATACGCAGTATTTT; CDR3: CASNVQGADTQYF; V: TRBV7-2; D: TRBD1; size: -; J: TRBJ2-3
DNA: TGTGCCAGCAGCTTAGCGGACGGCTCGTACGAGCAGTACTTC; CDR3: CASSLADGSYEQYF; V: TRBV7-9; D: -; size: -; J: TRBJ2-7
DNA: TGCAGCGCCCGACATGGGAATCAGCCCCAGCATTTT; CDR3: CSARHGNQPQHF; V: TRBV29-1; D: -; size: -; J: TRBJ1-5
DNA: TGTGCCAGCAGTTACCAGCGGGGGGCGGAGACCCGGTACTTC; CDR3: CASSYQRGAETRYF; V: TRBV6-6; D: TRBD2; size: -; J: TRBJ2-5
DNA: TGTGCCAGCAGTTACTCGTTCGATCAGCCCCAGCATTTT; CDR3: CASSYSFDQPQHF; V: TRBV6-6; D: -; size: -; J: TRBJ1-5
DNA: TGCAGTGCTAGATTCAGGAGACGGGGGACCCAGTACTTC; CDR3: CSARFRRRGTQYF; V: TRBV20-1; D: -; size: -; J: TRBJ2-5
DNA: TGTGCCAGCAGCTTGGCCGGGACTACCGGAAGCACAGATACGCAGTATTTT; CDR3: CASSLAGTTGSTDTQYF; V: TRBV7-2; D: TRBD2; size: -; J: TRBJ2-3
DNA: TGTGCCTGTACTTACACCTACGAGCAGTACTTC; CDR3: CACTYTYEQYF; V: TRBV30; D: -; size: few; J: TRBJ2-7
DNA: TGTGCCAGTACCCCGGACAGGACAAACTATGGCTACACCTTC; CDR3: CASTPDRTNYGYTF; V: TRBV19; D: TRBD1; size: -; J: TRBJ1-2
DNA: TGTGCCAGCAGTTTCTTCGGGACAGCAAACACTGAAGCTTTCTTT; CDR3: CASSFFGTANTEAFF; V: TRBV12-3/TRBV12-4; D: TRBD1; size: -; J: TRBJ1-1
DNA: TGTGCCAGCCGGGGTGGGAGTGAGGGTGAGCAGTTCTTC; CDR3: CASRGGSEGEQFF; V: TRBV12-3/TRBV12-4; D: -; size: -; J: TRBJ2-1
DNA: TGTGCCAGCACGCACCCGGGACTAGCGGCCTATACGCAGTATTTT; CDR3: CASTHPGLAAYTQYF; V: TRBV12-3/TRBV12-4; D: TRBD2; size: once; J: TRBJ2-3
DNA: TGTGCCGTGTCTCGGGGGGCTTTAACCAAAAACATTCAGTACTTC; CDR3: CAVSRGALTKNIQYF; V: TRBV6-5; D: -; size: -; J: TRBJ2-4
DNA: TGTGCCAGCGGGACCTCAGGGGCTAACAATGAGCAGTTCTTC; CDR3: CASGTSGANNEQFF; V: TRBV9; D: -; size: -; J: TRBJ2-1
DNA: TGCGCCAGCAGCCGGATGACAGAATTTAGCACAGATACGCAGTATTTT; CDR3: CASSRMTEFSTDTQYF; V: TRBV10-2; D: -; size: -; J: TRBJ2-3
DNA: TGTGCCAGCAGCCCCAGGGGGCCCACCGGGGAGCTGTTTTTT; CDR3: CASSPRGPTGELFF; V: TRBV7-3; D: TRBD1; size: -; J: TRBJ2-2
DNA: TGTGCCAGCAGCCAAGTTCGACGGTTCCCACCCTACGAGCAGTACTTC; CDR3: CASSQVRRFPPYEQYF; V: TRBV14; D: -; size: -; J: TRBJ2-7
DNA: TGTGCCAGCAGGATGACTAGCGGGGGGCGGAATACGCAGTATTTT; CDR3: CASRMTSGGRNTQYF; V: TRBV6-2/TRBV6-3; D: TRBD2; size: -; J: TRBJ2-3
DNA: TGTGCTAGCAGCCCGACTAGCGGGGACACCGGGGAGCTGTTTTTT; CDR3: CASSPTSGDTGELFF; V: TRBV7-7; D: TRBD2; size: -; J: TRBJ2-2
DNA: TGTGCCAGCAGACGACAGGGGGCTTCGAACACCGGGGAGCTGTTTTTT; CDR3: CASRRQGASNTGELFF; V: TRBV5-4; D: TRBD1; size: -; J: TRBJ2-2
DNA: TGTGCCAGCAGCCCTACCGGAGACAGGGTTCAAGAGACCCAGTACTTC; CDR3: CASSPTGDRVQETQYF; V: TRBV7-6; D: TRBD1; size: -; J: TRBJ2-5
DNA: TGTGCCATCAGTGAGGGACTAGCGGGAAGAAATGAGCAGTTCTTC; CDR3: CAISEGLAGRNEQFF; V: TRBV10-3; D: TRBD2; size: -; J: TRBJ2-1
DNA: TGTGCCAGCAGCTTAGGTGTAGCTGGGGCCAACGTCCTGACTTTC; CDR3: CASSLGVAGANVLTF; V: TRBV7-9; D: -; size: -; J: TRBJ2-6
DNA: TGTGCCAGTGGCCCTGTCGGGGATACGCAGTATTTT; CDR3: CASGPVGDTQYF; V: TRBV6-6; D: -; size: -; J: TRBJ2-3
DNA: TGCAGCGTTTCCTCAGGATTCGAGCAGTACTTC; CDR3: CSVSSGFEQYF; V: TRBV29-1; D: -; size: -; J: TRBJ2-7
DNA: TGTGCCAGCAGTTTACCGGCCAGTGCAAATGAAAAACTGTTTTTT; CDR3: CASSLPASANEKLFF; V: TRBV28; D: -; size: -; J: TRBJ1-4
DNA: TGTGCCACCAGTGATTTCACAGGGGGCACAGATACGCAGTATTTT; CDR3: CATSDFTGGTDTQYF; V: TRBV24-1; D: TRBD1; size: -; J: TRBJ2-3
DNA: TGCAGTGCTGGTCAACCGAATCAGCCCCAGCATTTT; CDR3: CSAGQPNQPQHF; V: TRBV20-1; D: -; size: -; J: TRBJ1-5
DNA: TGTGCCAGCAGCCCCACCGTCGACTCCAGAAAACTGTTTTTT; CDR3: CASSPTVDSRKLFF; V: TRBV7-2; D: -; size: -; J: TRBJ1-4
DNA: TGTGCCATCGGGTTGGAGACCCAGTACTTC; CDR3: CAIGLETQYF; V: TRBV10-3; D: -; size: few; J: TRBJ2-5
DNA: TGTGCCAGCTGGAAGGGGACTAGCCTCCACAATGAGCAGTTCTTC; CDR3: CASWKGTSLHNEQFF; V: TRBV18; D: TRBD2; size: -; J: TRBJ2-1
DNA: TGTGCCAGCATCTCTTCCCACGTACGCTACGAGCAGTACTTC; CDR3: CASISSHVRYEQYF; V: TRBV6-2/TRBV6-3; D: -; size: -; J: TRBJ2-7
DNA: TGTGCCAGCTCACGTCGACAGGGGTACTATGGCTACACCTTC; CDR3: CASSRRQGYYGYTF; V: TRBV18; D: TRBD1; size: -; J: TRBJ1-2
DNA: TGTGCCTGGACGGGTCTCCGGTTCTCTGGGGCCAACGTCCTGACTTTC; CDR3: CAWTGLRFSGANVLTF; V: TRBV30; D: -; size: -; J: TRBJ2-6
DNA: TGCAGTGCCGGCTCTAGCGGGCCCAGCACAGATACGCAGTATTTT; CDR3: CSAGSSGPSTDTQYF; V: TRBV20-1; D: TRBD2; size: -; J: TRBJ2-3
DNA: TGTGCCACCTCGAGGGATTCAAATGAGCAGTTCTTC; CDR3: CATSRDSNEQFF; V: TRBV24-1; D: -; size: -; J: TRBJ2-1
DNA: TGTGCCTGGAAGAGGGAGGTAGGGGAGACCCAGTACTTC; CDR3: CAWKREVGETQYF; V: TRBV30; D: -; size: -; J: TRBJ2-5
DNA: TGCGCCAGCAGCTTAATGGCAGGCTATGGCTACACCTTC; CDR3: CASSLMAGYGYTF; V: TRBV5-1; D: -; size: once; J: TRBJ1-2
DNA: TGTGCCAGCAGCGTTACTAACACCGGGGAGCTGTTTTTT; CDR3: CASSVTNTGELFF; V: TRBV9; D: -; size: -; J: TRBJ2-2
DNA: TGTGCCAGCAGCTCACATTCGGGGGTACAAGAGACCCAGTACTTC; CDR3: CASSSHSGVQETQYF; V: TRBV7-2; D: -; size: -; J: TRBJ2-5
DNA: TGCGCCAGCAGCCCGGGGACAGGAATGCATCAGCCCCAGCATTTT; CDR3: CASSPGTGMHQPQHF; V: TRBV5-1; D: TRBD1; size: -; J: TRBJ1-5